The sequence of this T cell receptor (beta chain) was determined in a study of blood T cells in healthy people across ages. Through a sample-barcoded 5' primer and a J-beta primer mix, a second PCR was run for roughly 7 to 11 cycles. TCRdb reprocessed the 5' RACE reads with MiXCR, giving one entry per CDR3 protein. The top ten hold about 21% of the sample, which has approximately 1,700,000 distinct CDR3 sequences, approximately 40% seen once. The CDR3 extends over 14 amino acids. Germline CDR1 SGHKS, CDR2 YYEKEE (reference sequence). V was trimmed by 4 bases and J by 9 bases, leaving 19 bases between them.

V is TRBV5-5 and J is TRBJ2-5; possible D gene TRBD2, 5 bases. The TCR was taken from a human donor in good health. Sample: blood. The CDR3 here is CASSRPGNLVSQYF. In nucleotides, the CDR3 is TGTGCCAGCAGCCGCCCGGGGAACCTTGTGTCCCAGTACTTC.